What follows is one T cell receptor (beta chain) and its context. Its antigen is undetermined. Germline V CDR1 and CDR2: SGDLS, YYNGEE. This CDR3 has 18 residues. V lost 1 base to trimming and J lost 3 bases; unmatched junction nucleotides: 13. The record originates from a study of Ad26.COV2.S vaccination and SARS-CoV-2 variants. General observations from the study: Participants given vaccine showed non-spike TCR breadth similar to that of placebo recipients. There was reportedly substantial breadth in spike-specific CD8+ and CD4+ T cell responses after vaccination.

Sequenced by immunoSEQ multiplex PCR; TCRdb stores in-frame clones only, minus some. This table holds 85,000 to 120,000 clones, 80% found once. V and J are TRBV9 and TRBJ1-3; 7 positions match TRBD1. The starting material was peripheral blood, obtained after recovery from COVID-19. This TCR came from a human donor who had recovered from COVID-19. The CDR3 sequence: CASSVSYSDRDFGNTIYF. CDR3 in DNA: TGTGCCAGCAGCGTATCCTACTCTGACAGGGACTTTGGAAACACCATATATTTT.